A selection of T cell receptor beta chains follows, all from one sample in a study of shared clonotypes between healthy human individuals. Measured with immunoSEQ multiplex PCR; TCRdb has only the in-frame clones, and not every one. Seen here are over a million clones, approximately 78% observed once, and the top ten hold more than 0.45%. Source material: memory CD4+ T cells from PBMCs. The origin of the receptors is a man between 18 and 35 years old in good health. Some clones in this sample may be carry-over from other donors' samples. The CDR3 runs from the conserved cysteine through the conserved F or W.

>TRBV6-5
CASSYSTLGLNQYF
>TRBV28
CASTSGRDYGYTF
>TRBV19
CATPPRLADHTGELFF
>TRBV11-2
CASSLVAGVPYNEQFF
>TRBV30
CAWTPGNTIYF
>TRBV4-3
CASSLAGRSYNEQFF
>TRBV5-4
CASSSETYNYGYTF
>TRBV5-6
CASSSRRKSGYNEQFF
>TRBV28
CASSFETTGELFF
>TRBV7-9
CASSLRGVVDQGENIQYF
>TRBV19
CASSTQGAETQYF
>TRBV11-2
CASRSMRGQNTGELFF
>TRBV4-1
CASSQEGDRGREPQHF
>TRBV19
CASSREIAGAKDTQYF
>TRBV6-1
CASRPKETQYF
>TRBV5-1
CASSLSRNGGQYGYTF
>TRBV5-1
CASSLGGLAVQETQYF
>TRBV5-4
CASSAGQVRSTDTQYF
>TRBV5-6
CASSRDRRADTQYF
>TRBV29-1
CSVLQDRNTEAFF
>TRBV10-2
CASTPGQGYEQYF
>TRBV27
CASSLRGVYGYTF
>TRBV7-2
CASSPQGTNTGELFF
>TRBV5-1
CASSIQRLDTDTQYF
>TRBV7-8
CASSQGASGNTIYF
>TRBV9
CASTPQSPNTEAFF
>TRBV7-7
CASSPSGRSRGETQYF
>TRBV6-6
CASSYGTRVNYGYTF
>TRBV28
CASSFTLRKTLSGNTIYF
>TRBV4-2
CASSQGSGLAGGWTQYF
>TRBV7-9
CASSSGPFNEQFF
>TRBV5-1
CASSLFGSDTQYF
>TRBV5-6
CASSPATGVQETQYF
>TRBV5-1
CASSDGTRINEQFF
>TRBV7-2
CASSVYRGGGEQFF
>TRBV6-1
CASNPRTGSTYEQYF
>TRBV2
CASRKDSLYGYTF
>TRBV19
CASRGGQEQYF
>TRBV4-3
CASSQARGSLLYEQYF
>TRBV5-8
CASSSTGTYDTQYF
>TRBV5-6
CASSSRGSGDTQYF
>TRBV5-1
CASSLVPTGARGYTF
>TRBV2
CASSVTSGRSTDTQYF